This TCR beta chain originates from a study of T cells in Graves' hyperthyroidism and ophthalmopathy. Patients were aged 18 to 65, had disease duration under 2 months, and had newly diagnosed hyperthyroidism. The study excluded patients with uncontrolled infection, other autoimmune disease, pregnancy or lactation. Diagnoses rested on clinical symptoms, serum thyroxine and TRAb, thyroid ultrasound and orbital computed tomography. Researchers amplified the TCR beta CDR3 regions from RNA transcripts. HTBI primers drove first-round RT-PCR of the TCR CDR3. A single record per CDR3 protein comes from TCRdb applying MiXCR to the multiplex PCR reads. Of 480,000 or so distinct CDR3 sequences listed, over 13% are singletons. Per the germline V gene, CDR1 is DFQATT and CDR2 is SNEGSKA (reference sequence). The V gene lost 3 bases and the J gene lost 8 bases, with 8 bases spanning the gap. The CDR3 contains 11 residues.

The study, taken as a whole, reports: Ophthalmopathy was distinguished from stable hyperthyroidism by 13 V-J signatures.

This clonotype was picked up many times. Its matching antigen is unknown. This TCR came from a woman in her late teens or twenties with Graves' hyperthyroidism. This chain joins TRBV20-1 and TRBJ2-1; D uncertain. The sequenced sample was blood. The CDR3: CSASPLDEQFF. In nucleotides, the CDR3 is TGCAGTGCTAGTCCGCTAGATGAGCAGTTCTTC.